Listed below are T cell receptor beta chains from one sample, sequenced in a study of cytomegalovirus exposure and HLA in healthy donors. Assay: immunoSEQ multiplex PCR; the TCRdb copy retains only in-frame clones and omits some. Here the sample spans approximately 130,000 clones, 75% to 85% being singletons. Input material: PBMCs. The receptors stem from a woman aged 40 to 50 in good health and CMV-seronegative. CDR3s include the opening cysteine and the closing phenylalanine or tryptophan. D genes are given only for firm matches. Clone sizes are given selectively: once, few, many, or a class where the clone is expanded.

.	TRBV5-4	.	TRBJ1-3	CASSLIGTYNTGNTIYF	TGTGCCAGCAGCTTGATTGGGACTTACAACACTGGAAACACCATATATTTT
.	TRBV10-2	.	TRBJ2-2	CASSDRDTGELFF	TGCGCCAGCAGTGACAGGGATACCGGGGAGCTGTTTTTT
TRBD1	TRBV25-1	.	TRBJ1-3	CASSGSGGTGNTIYF	TGTGCCAGCAGTGGCTCAGGGGGGACTGGAAACACCATATATTTT
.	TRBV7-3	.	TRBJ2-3	CASLRGPGDTQYF	TGTGCCAGCTTGCGGGGGCCGGGAGATACGCAGTATTTT
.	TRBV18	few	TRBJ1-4	CASSPGQINEKLFF	TGTGCCAGCTCACCCGGACAGATAAATGAAAAACTGTTTTTT
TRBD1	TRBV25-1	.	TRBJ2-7	CASSDVGGQGADGEQYF	TGTGCCAGCAGTGATGTAGGGGGACAGGGGGCGGACGGGGAGCAGTACTTC
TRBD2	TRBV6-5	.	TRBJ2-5	CASSYNHGTSGITQYF	TGTGCCAGCAGTTACAACCACGGGACTAGTGGCATAACCCAGTACTTC
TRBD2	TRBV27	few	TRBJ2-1	CASSALGLAGGTQPNNEQFF	TGTGCCAGCAGTGCCTTGGGACTAGCGGGTGGGACACAACCAAACAATGAGCAGTTCTTC
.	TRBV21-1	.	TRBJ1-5	CASSKAKYRGESNQPQHF	TGTGCCAGCAGCAAAGCCAAATACAGGGGCGAGAGCAATCAGCCCCAGCATTTT
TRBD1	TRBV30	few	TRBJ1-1	CAWRRWTGLGDTEAFF	TGTGCCTGGAGGAGATGGACAGGTCTTGGGGACACTGAAGCTTTCTTT
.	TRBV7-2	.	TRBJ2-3	CASSSGSKNTQYF	TGTGCCAGCAGCTCCGGGTCGAAGAATACGCAGTATTTT
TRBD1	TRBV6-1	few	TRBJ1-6	CASSDDQGVGIIPLHF	TGTGCCAGCAGTGACGATCAGGGGGTGGGTATAATCCCCCTCCACTTT
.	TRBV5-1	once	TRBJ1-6	CASSLVGAANNSPLHF	TGCGCCAGCAGCTTGGTAGGGGCAGCGAATAATTCACCCCTCCACTTT
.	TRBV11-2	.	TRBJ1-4	CASSRSRGGREKLFF	TGTGCCAGCAGCCGAAGTCGGGGGGGCAGAGAAAAACTGTTTTTT
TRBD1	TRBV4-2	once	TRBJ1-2	CASSQDARQGYGYTF	TGTGCCAGCAGCCAAGATGCCAGACAGGGGTATGGCTACACCTTC
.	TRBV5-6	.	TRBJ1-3	CASTSRGFSGNTIYF	TGTGCCAGCACCTCAAGGGGGTTTTCTGGAAACACCATATATTTT
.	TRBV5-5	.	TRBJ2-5	CASIPVTRGQETQYF	TGTGCCAGCATCCCCGTGACAAGGGGTCAAGAGACCCAGTACTTC
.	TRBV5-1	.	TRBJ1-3	CASSLGVTGTGNTIYF	TGCGCCAGCAGCTTGGGTGTTACAGGGACTGGAAACACCATATATTTT
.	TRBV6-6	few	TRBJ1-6	CASTFPGGSPLHF	TGTGCCAGCACCTTCCCCGGTGGTTCACCCCTCCACTTT
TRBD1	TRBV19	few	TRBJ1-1	CASSILTGGEAFF	TGTGCCAGTAGTATATTGACAGGGGGCGAGGCTTTCTTT
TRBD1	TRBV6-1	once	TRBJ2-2	CASSARTGTNTGELFF	TGTGCCAGCAGTGCTCGGACAGGGACGAACACCGGGGAGCTGTTTTTT
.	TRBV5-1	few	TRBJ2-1	CASSAGLSYNEQFF	TGCGCCAGCAGCGCGGGTCTCTCCTACAATGAGCAGTTCTTC
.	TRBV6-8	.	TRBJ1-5	CASSCRRGSYSNQPQHF	TGTGCCAGCAGTTGCCGCCGAGGCAGTTATAGCAATCAGCCCCAGCATTTT
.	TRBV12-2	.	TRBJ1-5	CASRLVPVVRSNQPQHF	TGTGCAAGTCGCTTAGTGCCGGTCGTTCGCAGCAATCAGCCCCAGCATTTT
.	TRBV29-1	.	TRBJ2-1	CSVEVSGNEQFF	TGCAGCGTTGAAGTCTCCGGCAATGAGCAGTTCTTC
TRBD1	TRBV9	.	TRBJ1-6	CASSVSGTGFLDSPLHF	TGTGCCAGCAGCGTTTCTGGGACAGGATTCTTGGACTCACCCCTCCACTTT
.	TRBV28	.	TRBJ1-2	CASSLGPVYGYTF	TGTGCCAGCAGTTTGGGCCCAGTCTATGGCTACACCTTC
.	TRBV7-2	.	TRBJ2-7	CASRFTPRGRESYEQYF	TGTGCCAGCAGATTTACCCCGCGGGGCAGGGAGTCCTACGAGCAGTACTTC
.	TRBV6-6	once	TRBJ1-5	CASSTGRDSNQPQHF	TGTGCCAGCAGTACCGGCCGGGATAGCAATCAGCCCCAGCATTTT
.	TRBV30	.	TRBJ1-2	CAWSQGHDSPYGYTF	TGTGCCTGGAGTCAAGGGCACGACAGTCCCTATGGCTACACCTTC
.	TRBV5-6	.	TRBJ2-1	CASSPLGGTYNEQFF	TGTGCCAGCAGTCCCTTAGGGGGAACCTACAATGAGCAGTTCTTC
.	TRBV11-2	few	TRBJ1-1	CASSSRQNTEAFF	TGTGCCAGCAGCTCCCGACAGAACACTGAAGCTTTCTTT
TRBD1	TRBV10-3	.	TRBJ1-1	CAISNRDRVTPEAFF	TGTGCCATCAGTAACAGGGACAGGGTAACCCCTGAAGCTTTCTTT
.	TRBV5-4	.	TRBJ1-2	CASSGDFDPGYTF	TGTGCCAGCAGCGGGGACTTCGACCCGGGCTACACCTTC
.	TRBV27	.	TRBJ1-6	CASRTGPSSYNSPLHF	TGTGCCAGCAGGACAGGCCCCAGCTCCTATAATTCACCCCTCCACTTT
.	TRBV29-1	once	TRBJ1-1	CVTSGGDTEAFF	TGCGTCACTTCCGGGGGGGACACTGAAGCTTTCTTT
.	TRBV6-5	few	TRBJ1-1	CASSYSVGGKAFF	TGTGCCAGCAGTTACTCCGTGGGGGGAAAAGCTTTCTTT
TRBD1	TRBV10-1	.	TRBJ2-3	CASSEGPGTGRTDTQYF	TGCGCCAGCAGTGAGGGACCCGGGACAGGGCGAACAGATACGCAGTATTTT
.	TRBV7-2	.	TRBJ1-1	CASSLQGPANAEAFF	TGTGCCAGCAGCTTACAGGGGCCGGCCAACGCTGAAGCTTTCTTT
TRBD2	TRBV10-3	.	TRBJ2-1	CAISESPSGRNEQFF	TGTGCCATCAGTGAGTCGCCTAGCGGGAGAAATGAGCAGTTCTTC
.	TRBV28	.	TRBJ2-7	CASSLKPNEQYF	TGTGCCAGCAGTTTAAAGCCGAATGAGCAGTACTTC
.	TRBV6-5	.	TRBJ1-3	CASSYDTVGNTIYF	TGTGCCAGCAGTTACGATACAGTAGGAAACACCATATATTTT
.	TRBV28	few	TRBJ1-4	CASSPFGGELVEKLFF	TGTGCCAGCAGTCCTTTCGGGGGGGAATTGGTTGAAAAACTGTTTTTT
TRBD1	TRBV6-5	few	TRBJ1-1	CASNRQGTNTEAFF	TGTGCCAGCAACAGACAGGGTACGAACACTGAAGCTTTCTTT
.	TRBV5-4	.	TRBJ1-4	CASSLREGKGLFF	TGTGCCAGCAGCTTGCGGGAGGGTAAGGGACTGTTTTTT
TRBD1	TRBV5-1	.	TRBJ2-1	CASSYPGKQGFNEQFF	TGCGCCAGCAGCTATCCCGGGAAACAGGGGTTCAATGAGCAGTTCTTC
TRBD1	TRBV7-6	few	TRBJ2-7	CASSPERQGVSTYEQYF	TGTGCCAGCAGCCCCGAACGACAGGGCGTGTCAACCTACGAGCAGTACTTC